The subject of this entry is one T cell receptor (beta chain). The data originate from a study of control samples from healthy donors and cancer patients. Only in-frame clones appear in the TCRdb table, and some are missing; sequencing was by immunoSEQ multiplex PCR. The data hold 200,000 or so clones, with about 93% observed a single time. Material: blood. This clonotype was obtained from a man between 45 and 60 years old in good health.

This chain's CDR3 is CASSLQGTYGYTF. CDR3 in DNA: TGTGCCAGCAGCTTACAGGGAACCTATGGCTACACCTTC. The chain links TRBV7-8 to TRBJ1-2; D perhaps matches TRBD1 (5 bases). Deletions cut 2 bases from V and 4 bases from J, with 8 bases between. Germline V CDR1 and CDR2: SGHVS, FQNEAQ. The CDR3 spans 13 residues.